Below, 19 T cell receptor beta chains from the same sample are listed, as sequenced in a study of shared clonotypes between healthy human individuals. Clones were sequenced by immunoSEQ multiplex PCR, and TCRdb holds only the in-frame ones, with some missing. In the table there are some 2.1 million clones, 85% to 95% of which are singletons. The sequencing sample was made of naive CD4+ T cells sorted from blood. Subset: CD45RA+ positively selected. These receptors were taken from a man between 18 and 29 years old in good health.

Of note for this clone: Other DNA sequences of this sample code for an identical CDR3. This chain joins TRBV15 and TRBJ2-5; D call uncertain. The length of the CDR3 is 13 residues. V shed 1 base and J shed 2 bases, with 5 bases lying between them. Germline values: CDR1 LNHNV, CDR2 YYDKDF (reference sequence). The CDR3 sequence is CATSRGQQETQYF. Written as DNA, the CDR3 is TGTGCCACCAGCAGAGGTCAGCAAGAGACCCAGTACTTC.

About this clone itself: A clone one base away is much larger, so this may be a read error. As DNA, the CDR3 is TGTGCCAGCAGGGGGACAGGGGGCACCGGGGAGCTGTTTTTT. This codes for CASRGTGGTGELFF. The genes are TRBV28 and TRBJ2-2; 11 positions match TRBD1. V shed 6 bases, J shed 4 bases, and the junction held 1 base outside the gene matches. There are 14 residues in the CDR3. In germline, CDR1 is MDHEN, CDR2 SYDVKM.

This chain connects TRBV6-1 to TRBJ1-5; D call uncertain. CDR3 size: 14 residues. The ends were cut back, 6 bases at V and 1 base at J, with 10 bases in the middle. Germline CDR1 MNHNS, CDR2 SASEGT. Here the CDR3 reads CASRTIPSNQPQHF. CDR3 sequence (DNA): TGTGCCAGCAGGACCATCCCGAGCAATCAGCCCCAGCATTTT.

The rearrangement links TRBV6-5 to TRBJ2-5; 8 nucleotides match TRBD1. The CDR3 covers 11 residues. Trimming removed 8 bases from V and 5 bases from J; junction bases left unmatched: 1. CDR1 is MNHEY and CDR2 is SVGAGI in the germline V gene. The CDR3 sequence is CASYRGETQYF. The CDR3 DNA sequence: TGTGCCAGCTACAGGGGGGAGACCCAGTACTTC.

The rearrangement uses TRBV5-1 and TRBJ1-4; 7 bases are a match to TRBD1. The germline V gene has CDR1 SGHRS and CDR2 YFSETQ. Trimming cost V 5 bases and J 6 bases; bases outside gene matches: 13. The CDR3 has 16 residues. CDR3 amino acids: CASSLPRDQGDEKLFF. DNA of the CDR3: TGCGCCAGCAGTCTCCCACGGGATCAGGGGGATGAAAAACTGTTTTTT.

The gene calls are TRBV18 and TRBJ2-3, with D perhaps being TRBD1 or TRBD2 (6 bases each). CDR1 and CDR2 from the germline V gene are KGHSH and LQKENI. CDR3 length equals 19 residues. V was cut by 3 bases and J by 3 bases, with 25 bases left in between. CDR3 sequence reads: CASSPPVGRRGGPTDTQYF. CDR3 nucleotide sequence: TGTGCCAGCTCACCCCCCGTAGGGCGTAGAGGGGGGCCAACAGATACGCAGTATTTT. The variable domain in full, completed from reference TRBV18 and TRBJ2-3, reads NAGVMQNPRHLVRRRGQEARLRCSPMKGHSHVYWYRQLPEEGLKFMVYLQKENIIDESGMPKERFSAEFPKEGPSILRIQQVVRGDSAAYFCASSPPVGRRGGPTDTQYFGPGTRLTVL.

The table lists this clone with a count of one. The CDR3 is CAISAGTHSYNEQFF. The CDR3, as DNA: TGTGCCATCAGCGCCGGGACACACTCCTACAATGAGCAGTTCTTC. The J gene is TRBJ2-1, the V gene TRBV10-3; tentatively, D is TRBD1 (6 bases). CDR3 length: 15 amino acids. CDR1 and CDR2 (germline): ENHRY, SYGVKD. V was cut by 6 bases and J by 0 bases, with 12 bases left in between.

The chain is built from TRBV11-2 and TRBJ2-1, with 11 bases fitting TRBD1. The length of the CDR3 is 16 residues. Unmatched junction bases numbered 3, after V lost 1 base and J lost 4 bases. Germline loops: CDR1 SGHAT, CDR2 FQNNGV. As DNA, the CDR3 is TGTGCCAGCAGCTTAGCAGGGACAGGGGGTTACAATGAGCAGTTCTTC. It yields the protein CASSLAGTGGYNEQFF.

The chain combines TRBV15 with TRBJ2-1; 7 positions match TRBD1. Germline V lookup: CDR1 LNHNV, CDR2 YYDKDF (reference sequence). The CDR3 length is 14 residues. The V gene end was trimmed by 1 base and the J gene end by 7 bases; junction bases not matched to a gene: 4. The CDR3 sequence: CATSRAQGRNEQFF. The CDR3 DNA sequence: TGTGCCACCAGCAGAGCACAGGGGAGAAATGAGCAGTTCTTC.

Comment on this clone: The sample has other DNA sequences that encode this CDR3 too. This chain joins TRBV7-8 and TRBJ1-3; TRBD1 matches 8 bases. Germline V gene sequence: CDR1 SGHVS, CDR2 FQNEAQ. V lost 1 base and J lost 3; bases outside the gene matches: 2. The CDR3 is 15 amino acids. CDR3 nucleotide sequence: TGTGCCAGCAGCTTAGGACAGGGGTATGGAAACACCATATATTTT. It specifies CASSLGQGYGNTIYF.

V is TRBV28 and J is TRBJ1-5; 9 bases map to TRBD1. From germline, CDR1 is MDHEN and CDR2 SYDVKM. The CDR3 totals 18 residues. V was clipped by 6 bases and J by 1 base; unmatched bases: 13. CDR3 sequence: CASREIQGAKGSNQPQHF. CDR3 nucleotide sequence: TGTGCCAGCAGAGAAATACAGGGGGCGAAGGGGAGCAATCAGCCCCAGCATTTT.

The chain has TRBV7-9 and TRBJ1-2, with 9 bases that match TRBD1. In germline, CDR1 is SEHNR, CDR2 FQNEAQ (reference sequence). CDR3 size: 16 residues. The J segment lost 0 bases and the V segment lost 4 bases, leaving 6 bases of the junction unmatched. For the CDR3, the DNA is TGTGCCAGCAGCTCCAGTGGGACAGGGACTAACTATGGCTACACCTTC. Translating gives CASSSSGTGTNYGYTF.

This clone was recorded once. The chain uses TRBV7-9 and TRBJ1-1, with TRBD1 as a possible D gene (5 bases). Trimming took off 0 bases at V and 4 bases at J, with 9 bases between the two ends. The germline gives CDR1 SEHNR, CDR2 FQNEAQ (reference sequence). The CDR3 sequence is 14 residues long. This CDR3 reads CASSLAGRFTEAFF. DNA of the CDR3: TGTGCCAGCAGCTTAGCGGGGCGGTTCACTGAAGCTTTCTTT.

Turning to this clone: Additional DNA sequences in this sample encode the identical CDR3. This chain uses TRBV18 with TRBJ2-7; no reliable D call. The V end was cut by 3 bases, the J end by 5 bases, with 5 bases between. Germline assignment: CDR1 KGHSH and CDR2 LQKENI. This CDR3 has 11 amino acids. CDR3 nucleotide sequence: TGTGCCAGCTCACCGAAGAACGAGCAGTACTTC. Its protein product is CASSPKNEQYF.

The chain couples TRBV11-2 to TRBJ2-7; D is unclear. The CDR3 has 14 amino acids. Germline loops: CDR1 SGHAT, CDR2 FQNNGV. The germline V and J ends were trimmed by 2 bases and 6 bases, with 14 bases remaining between them. CDR3 DNA: TGTGCCAGCAGCTTATCGGGTTGGTCTCGCGAGCAGTACTTC. This sequence encodes CASSLSGWSREQYF.

The chain employs TRBV5-1 and TRBJ1-2; 10 bases map to TRBD1. CDR1 and CDR2 (germline): SGHRS, YFSETQ. The CDR3 is made up of 15 amino acids. Trimming took 4 bases from V and 4 from J; bases not matched to a gene: 7. CDR3 residues: CASSPPDRGTYGYTF. For the CDR3, the DNA is TGCGCCAGCAGCCCCCCGGACAGGGGGACCTATGGCTACACCTTC.

The rearrangement joins TRBV29-1 to TRBJ2-1, with 9 bases that match TRBD2. J gave up 4 bases and V 5 bases, and 6 bases lay outside the gene matches. CDR1 is SQVTM and CDR2 is ANQGSEA in the germline V gene. The CDR3 covers 14 residues. The CDR3 coding sequence is TGCAGCGTTAGGAGCGGGGGGATTTACAATGAGCAGTTCTTC. Translated, it gives CSVRSGGIYNEQFF.

This rearrangement joins TRBV10-2 to TRBJ2-7; 7 nucleotides line up with TRBD1. The CDR3 has 15 amino acids. The germline V gene has CDR1 WSHSY and CDR2 SAAADI. The V gene end was trimmed by 2 bases and the J gene end by 0 bases; junction bases not matched to a gene: 4. CDR3 amino acids: CASSEGTVNSYEQYF. The CDR3 DNA reads as TGCGCCAGCAGTGAGGGGACAGTTAACTCCTACGAGCAGTACTTC.

There are a few counts of this clone. CDR3 DNA: TGTGCCAGCAGCTTTGGGATAGTGCCCAATGAGCAGTTCTTC. Protein sequence: CASSFGIVPNEQFF. The chain is built from TRBV11-3 and TRBJ2-1; D not certain. The CDR3 covers 14 residues. Deletions cut 3 bases from V and 6 bases from J, with 12 bases between. The germline gives CDR1 SGHNT, CDR2 YENEEA. Looking up the rest from reference TRBV11-3 and TRBJ2-1 gives the full variable domain: EAGVVQSPRYKIIEKKQPVAFWCNPISGHNTLYWYLQNLGQGPELLIRYENEEAVDDSQLPKDRFSAERLKGVDSTLKIQPAELGDSAVYLCASSFGIVPNEQFFGPGTRLTVL.